Listed below are T cell receptor beta chains from one sample, sequenced in a study of blood T cell repertoires in COVID-19. Libraries were prepared by immunoSEQ multiplex PCR; TCRdb keeps only in-frame clonotypes and omits some of them. The table lists around 230,000 clones, approximately 84% of them singletons, with approximately 8.7% in the top ten. The material sequenced was peripheral blood. These receptors were collected from a woman of 80 years or more with acute or convalescent COVID-19. Both conserved end residues are part of each CDR3. Fields, in order: D gene, V gene, J gene, clone size, CDR3 protein, CDR3 DNA. D genes are given only for firm matches. The size of a clone is reported for some rows only, either as once, few or many, or as a class for expanded clones.

D gene: NA; V gene: TRBV6-1; J gene: TRBJ2-7; clone size: NA; CDR3 protein: CASSGRGAGGGEQYF; CDR3 DNA: TGTGCCAGCAGTGGGCGGGGGGCAGGGGGAGGGGAGCAGTACTTC
D gene: TRBD1; V gene: TRBV4-2; J gene: TRBJ2-7; clone size: once; CDR3 protein: CASSQAGTANYEQYF; CDR3 DNA: TGTGCCAGCAGCCAAGCCGGGACAGCGAACTACGAGCAGTACTTC
D gene: TRBD1; V gene: TRBV9; J gene: TRBJ2-7; clone size: few; CDR3 protein: CASSLIPGQGLDEQYF; CDR3 DNA: TGTGCCAGCAGCCTCATACCGGGACAGGGTCTTGACGAGCAGTACTTC
D gene: NA; V gene: TRBV18; J gene: TRBJ1-1; clone size: NA; CDR3 protein: CASSLQDRNTEAFF; CDR3 DNA: TGTGCCAGCTCACTTCAGGACAGGAACACTGAAGCTTTCTTT
D gene: TRBD1; V gene: TRBV4-1; J gene: TRBJ1-4; clone size: NA; CDR3 protein: CASSQDPIGTGRATNEKLFF; CDR3 DNA: TGCGCCAGCAGCCAAGATCCAATTGGGACAGGGCGGGCAACTAATGAAAAACTGTTTTTT
D gene: TRBD2; V gene: TRBV5-5; J gene: TRBJ2-1; clone size: NA; CDR3 protein: CASSLGFLAGYNEQFF; CDR3 DNA: TGTGCCAGCAGCTTGGGTTTTCTAGCGGGATACAATGAGCAGTTCTTC
D gene: TRBD1; V gene: TRBV24-1; J gene: TRBJ1-2; clone size: once; CDR3 protein: CATSEKTGSNYGHTF; CDR3 DNA: TGTGCCACCAGTGAAAAGACAGGGTCTAACTATGGCCACACCTTC
D gene: NA; V gene: TRBV7-2; J gene: TRBJ1-3; clone size: few; CDR3 protein: CASSVFGSSGNTIYF; CDR3 DNA: TGTGCCAGCAGCGTATTCGGGAGTTCTGGAAACACCATATATTTT
D gene: TRBD1; V gene: TRBV6-5; J gene: TRBJ1-2; clone size: NA; CDR3 protein: CASRPVGQGTYGYTF; CDR3 DNA: TGTGCCAGCAGACCGGTGGGACAGGGCACCTATGGCTACACCTTC
D gene: NA; V gene: TRBV5-1; J gene: TRBJ1-6; clone size: NA; CDR3 protein: CASSAGRSNSPLHF; CDR3 DNA: TGCGCCAGCAGCGCGGGACGGAGTAATTCACCCCTCCACTTT
D gene: TRBD2; V gene: TRBV7-2; J gene: TRBJ2-3; clone size: NA; CDR3 protein: CASSPSSGGTDTQYF; CDR3 DNA: TGTGCCAGCAGCCCCTCGAGCGGGGGCACAGATACGCAGTATTTT
D gene: NA; V gene: TRBV28; J gene: TRBJ1-2; clone size: NA; CDR3 protein: CASSRPPSGDTF; CDR3 DNA: TGTGCCAGCAGCCGACCCCCTAGCGGGGACACCTTC
D gene: TRBD2; V gene: TRBV23-1; J gene: TRBJ2-2; clone size: NA; CDR3 protein: CASATSGGSNTGELFF; CDR3 DNA: TGCGCCAGCGCGACGAGCGGGGGGTCGAACACCGGGGAGCTGTTTTTT
D gene: NA; V gene: TRBV5-4; J gene: TRBJ2-7; clone size: NA; CDR3 protein: CASSLRWSGKDEQYF; CDR3 DNA: TGTGCCAGCAGCTTGCGGTGGTCAGGAAAGGACGAGCAGTACTTC
D gene: TRBD1; V gene: TRBV7-8; J gene: TRBJ2-1; clone size: NA; CDR3 protein: CASSRDSSYNEQFF; CDR3 DNA: TGTGCCAGCAGCAGGGACAGCTCCTACAATGAGCAGTTCTTC
D gene: TRBD1; V gene: TRBV11-2; J gene: TRBJ1-6; clone size: NA; CDR3 protein: CASSLGDREGSPLHF; CDR3 DNA: TGTGCCAGCAGCTTGGGGGACAGGGAAGGCTCACCCCTCCACTTT
D gene: NA; V gene: TRBV3-1/TRBV3-2; J gene: TRBJ1-1; clone size: NA; CDR3 protein: CASSRPLEAEAFF; CDR3 DNA: TGTGCCAGCAGCCGTCCCTTAGAGGCTGAAGCTTTCTTT
D gene: NA; V gene: TRBV5-6; J gene: TRBJ2-5; clone size: NA; CDR3 protein: CASSRLSGKAIQETQYF; CDR3 DNA: TGTGCCAGCAGTCGCCTATCAGGGAAGGCAATCCAAGAGACCCAGTACTTC
D gene: NA; V gene: TRBV19; J gene: TRBJ1-2; clone size: NA; CDR3 protein: CASSIDRSYGYTF; CDR3 DNA: TGTGCCAGTAGTATTGACAGGTCGTATGGCTACACCTTC
D gene: TRBD1; V gene: TRBV2; J gene: TRBJ2-5; clone size: NA; CDR3 protein: CASNRGREETQYF; CDR3 DNA: TGTGCCAGCAACAGGGGGCGAGAAGAGACCCAGTACTTC
D gene: NA; V gene: TRBV27; J gene: TRBJ2-7; clone size: NA; CDR3 protein: CASSMDSSYEQYF; CDR3 DNA: TGTGCCAGCAGCATGGACTCCTCCTACGAGCAGTACTTC
D gene: TRBD1; V gene: TRBV6-5; J gene: TRBJ1-6; clone size: few; CDR3 protein: CASSYSNQGADSPLHF; CDR3 DNA: TGTGCCAGCAGTTACTCGAATCAGGGGGCGGATTCACCCCTCCACTTT
D gene: NA; V gene: TRBV10-3; J gene: TRBJ2-3; clone size: NA; CDR3 protein: CAIEGGLGDTQYF; CDR3 DNA: TGTGCCATCGAAGGAGGGTTGGGAGATACGCAGTATTTT
D gene: NA; V gene: TRBV5-1; J gene: TRBJ1-2; clone size: NA; CDR3 protein: CASSLQGQNYGYTF; CDR3 DNA: TGCGCCAGCAGCTTGCAGGGACAAAACTATGGCTACACCTTC
D gene: TRBD1; V gene: TRBV5-1; J gene: TRBJ1-1; clone size: NA; CDR3 protein: CASSPGQPAEAFF; CDR3 DNA: TGCGCCAGCAGCCCGGGACAGCCGGCTGAAGCTTTCTTT
D gene: TRBD1; V gene: TRBV6-5; J gene: TRBJ1-2; clone size: few; CDR3 protein: CASSYWNDREIGYTF; CDR3 DNA: TGTGCCAGCAGTTACTGGAACGACAGGGAGATCGGCTACACCTTC
D gene: NA; V gene: TRBV5-6; J gene: TRBJ1-2; clone size: NA; CDR3 protein: CASSFGPSRPATF; CDR3 DNA: TGTGCCAGCAGCTTTGGGCCAAGTCGTCCTGCCACCTTC
D gene: TRBD1; V gene: TRBV19; J gene: TRBJ2-1; clone size: NA; CDR3 protein: CASSPTGTGGNEQFF; CDR3 DNA: TGTGCCAGTAGTCCCACCGGGACAGGGGGCAATGAGCAGTTCTTC